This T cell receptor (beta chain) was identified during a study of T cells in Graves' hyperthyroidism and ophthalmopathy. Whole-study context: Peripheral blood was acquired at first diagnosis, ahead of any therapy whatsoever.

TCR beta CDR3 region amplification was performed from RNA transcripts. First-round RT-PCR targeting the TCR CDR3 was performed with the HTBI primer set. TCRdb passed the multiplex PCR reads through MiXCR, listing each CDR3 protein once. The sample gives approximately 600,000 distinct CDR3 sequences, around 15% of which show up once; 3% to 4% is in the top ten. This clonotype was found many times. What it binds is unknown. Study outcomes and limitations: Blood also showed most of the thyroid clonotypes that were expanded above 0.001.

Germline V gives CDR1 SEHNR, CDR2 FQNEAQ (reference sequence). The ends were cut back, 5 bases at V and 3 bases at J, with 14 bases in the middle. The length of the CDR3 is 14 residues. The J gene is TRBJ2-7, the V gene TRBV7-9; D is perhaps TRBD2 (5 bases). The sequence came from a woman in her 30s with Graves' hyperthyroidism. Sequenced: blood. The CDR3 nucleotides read TGTGCCAGCAGCGGACGGGATACTCTCTACGAGCAGTACTTC. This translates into CASSGRDTLYEQYF.